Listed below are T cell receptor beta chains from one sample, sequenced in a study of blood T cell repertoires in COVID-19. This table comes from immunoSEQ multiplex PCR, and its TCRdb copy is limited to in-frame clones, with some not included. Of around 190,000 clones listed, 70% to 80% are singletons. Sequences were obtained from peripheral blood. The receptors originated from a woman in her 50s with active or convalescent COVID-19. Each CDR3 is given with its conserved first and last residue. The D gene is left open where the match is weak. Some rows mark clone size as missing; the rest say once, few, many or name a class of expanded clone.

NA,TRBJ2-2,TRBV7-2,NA,CASSLAVGTPPTGELFF,TGTGCCAGCAGCTTAGCGGTGGGGACACCCCCGACCGGGGAGCTGTTTTTT
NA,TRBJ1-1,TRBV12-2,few,CASRAGGTANTEAFF,TGTGCAAGTCGCGCTGGAGGGACAGCGAACACTGAAGCTTTCTTT
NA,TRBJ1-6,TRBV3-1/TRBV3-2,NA,CASSQARSYNSPLHF,TGTGCCAGCAGCCAAGCGAGGAGTTATAATTCACCCCTCCACTTT
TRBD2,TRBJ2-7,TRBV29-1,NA,CSVEGTSGKQYF,TGCAGCGTTGAAGGGACTAGCGGTAAGCAGTACTTC
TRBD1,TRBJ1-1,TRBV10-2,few,CASTRQGGTEAFF,TGCGCCAGTACCCGACAGGGTGGGACTGAAGCTTTCTTT
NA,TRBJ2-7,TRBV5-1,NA,CASSLAGFTYEQYF,TGCGCCAGCAGCTTGGCGGGGTTCACCTACGAGCAGTACTTC
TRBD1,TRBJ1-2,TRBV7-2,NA,CASSLAGGQGARGYTF,TGTGCCAGCAGCTTAGCGGGCGGACAGGGGGCGCGTGGCTACACCTTC
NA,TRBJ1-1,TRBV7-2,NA,CASSLMGGAFF,TGTGCCAGCAGCTTGATGGGGGGAGCTTTCTTT
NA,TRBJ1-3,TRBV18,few,CASSPSDSAGNTIYF,TGTGCCAGCTCACCTTCGGACAGTGCAGGAAACACCATATATTTT
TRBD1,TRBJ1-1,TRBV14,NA,CASSHRQGAEAFF,TGTGCCAGCAGCCATCGACAGGGGGCTGAAGCTTTCTTT
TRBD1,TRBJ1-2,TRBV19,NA,CASSIGTGDGYTF,TGTGCCAGTAGTATTGGGACAGGGGATGGCTACACCTTC
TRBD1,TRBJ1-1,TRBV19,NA,CASSLWDRNNTEAFF,TGTGCCAGTAGTTTGTGGGACAGAAATAACACTGAAGCTTTCTTT
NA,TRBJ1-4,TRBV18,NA,CASSSTVGANEKLFF,TGTGCCAGCTCATCAACGGTAGGAGCTAATGAAAAACTGTTTTTT
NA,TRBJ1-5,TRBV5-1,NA,CASSFSGEGQPQHF,TGCGCCAGCAGCTTCTCAGGGGAGGGTCAGCCCCAGCATTTT
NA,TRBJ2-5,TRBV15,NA,CATSRGPTDPGETQYF,TGTGCCACCAGCAGAGGTCCGACAGACCCCGGGGAGACCCAGTACTTC
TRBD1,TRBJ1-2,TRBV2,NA,CASSAERTGQYGYTF,TGTGCCAGCAGCGCCGAAAGGACGGGACAGTATGGCTACACCTTC
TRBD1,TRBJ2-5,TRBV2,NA,CASRRGQQETQYF,TGTGCCAGCAGAAGGGGACAGCAAGAGACCCAGTACTTC
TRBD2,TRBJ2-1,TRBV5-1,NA,CASSLPREGNEQFF,TGCGCCAGCAGCCTCCCCCGGGAGGGGAATGAGCAGTTCTTC
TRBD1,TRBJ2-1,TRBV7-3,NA,CASSLTDRVNNEQFF,TGTGCCAGCAGCTTAACGGACAGGGTTAACAATGAGCAGTTCTTC
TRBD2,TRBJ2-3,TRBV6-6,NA,CASSPGLAGATDTQYF,TGTGCCAGCAGTCCGGGACTAGCGGGAGCAACAGATACGCAGTATTTT
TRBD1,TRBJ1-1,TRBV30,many,CAWSVGPGQPAFF,TGTGCCTGGAGTGTAGGCCCGGGACAGCCGGCTTTCTTT
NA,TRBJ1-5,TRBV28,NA,CASSREEGNQPQHF,TGTGCCAGCAGCAGGGAGGAGGGCAATCAGCCCCAGCATTTT
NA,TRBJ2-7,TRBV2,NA,CASGQAYEQYF,TGTGCCAGCGGGCAGGCCTACGAGCAGTACTTC
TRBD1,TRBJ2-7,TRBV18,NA,CASSTGAVTYEQYF,TGTGCCAGCTCCACAGGGGCCGTAACCTACGAGCAGTACTTC
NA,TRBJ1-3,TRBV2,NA,CASSSQGWGNTIYF,TGTGCCAGCAGCTCCCAGGGGTGGGGAAACACCATATATTTT
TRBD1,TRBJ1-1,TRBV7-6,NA,CASSATGTGRRTEAFF,TGTGCCAGCAGCGCAACCGGGACAGGGAGGAGGACTGAAGCTTTCTTT
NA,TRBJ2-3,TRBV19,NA,CASRELSTDTQYF,TGTGCCAGTAGGGAGCTTAGCACAGATACGCAGTATTTT